This TCR beta chain derives from a study of T cells in Graves' hyperthyroidism and ophthalmopathy. Study-wide results and caveats: In validation, the model predicted ophthalmopathy. These predictions came a median roughly seven months before onset.

The table lists this clonotype with many counts. Its antigen remains unknown. The source of the PBMCs was 10 ml of fresh peripheral blood. TCR beta CDR3 regions were amplified from RNA transcripts. The HTBI primer set served for first-round RT-PCR of the TCR CDR3. TCRdb re-derived calls from the multiplex PCR reads in MiXCR, one entry per CDR3 protein. The sample carries 400,000 or so distinct CDR3 sequences, roughly 15% recorded once. The receptor comes from a woman in her sixties with Graves' ophthalmopathy. The sequencing sample was made of blood.

CDR3 residues: CASSLSGYTGELFF. The CDR3 nucleotides read TGTGCCAGCAGTTTATCTGGGTACACCGGGGAGCTGTTTTTT. This chain uses TRBV12-3 or TRBV12-4 with TRBJ2-2; D is unclear. The germline V and J ends were trimmed by 2 bases and 3 bases, with 7 bases remaining between them. The CDR3 is 14 amino acids.